This TCR beta chain appears in the sequencing data of a study of T cells in Graves' hyperthyroidism and ophthalmopathy. Overall study results and limits: Most clonotypes that expanded in the thyroid above 0.001 also showed up in blood.

In regard to this clonotype: Its antigen is not identified.

TCR beta CDR3 region amplification was performed from RNA transcripts. First-round RT-PCR targeting the TCR CDR3 was performed with the HTBI primer set. A single record per CDR3 protein comes from TCRdb applying MiXCR to the multiplex PCR reads. This table has some 600,000 distinct CDR3 sequences, under 60% appearing once. Absent ophthalmopathy progression within 18 months defined stable Graves' hyperthyroidism. The source of this sequence is a woman between 18 and 30 years old with Graves' hyperthyroidism. The sample taken for sequencing was peripheral blood or thyroid tissue (not recorded which).

CDR3: CSSEDRFYGYTF. The CDR3 DNA reads as TGCAGCTCCGAGGACAGGTTCTATGGCTACACCTTC. This chain connects TRBV29-1 to TRBJ1-2; TRBD1 matches 7 bases. CDR3 length: 12 residues. CDR1 is SQVTM and CDR2 is ANQGSEA in the germline V gene. The ends lost 8 bases at V and 4 bases at J; junction bases unmatched: 7.